The clone carrying this T cell receptor beta chain was counted only a few times. What it binds is not known. Template switching added a universal primer binding site, and final cDNA carried unique molecular identifiers. TCRdb reprocessed the 5' RACE reads via MiXCR and lists one record per CDR3 protein. The sample holds about 530,000 distinct CDR3 sequences, about 15% seen once. These data are taken from a study of identical twins. Study-wide results and caveats: Conclusions were drawn cross-sectionally by statistical analysis, without following the same donors.

These data were likewise used in another study, on yellow fever vaccine responses in identical twins.

This receptor was taken from a woman aged 18-29 years in good health. The specimen sequenced was CD4+ T cells sorted from blood.

In nucleotides, the CDR3 is TGCGCCAGCAGCTTACGGGAACCCACAGATACGCAGTATTTT. It encodes CASSLREPTDTQYF. The J gene is TRBJ2-3, the V gene TRBV5-1; D may be TRBD2 (5 bases). The V end lost 2 bases, the J end lost 2 bases, and 9 bases lay between the germline ends. Germline V lookup: CDR1 SGHRS, CDR2 YFSETQ. CDR3 size: 14 residues.